This passage covers 5 T cell receptor beta chains from one sample sequenced in a study of early stage breast cancer tumors. Sequenced by immunoSEQ multiplex PCR; TCRdb stores in-frame clones only, minus some. The table lists tens of thousands of clones, roughly three fifths of them singletons, with around 9.1% in the top ten. Sequencing was done on a sample of breast tumor tissue. Receptor source: a person aged 45-60 years with breast cancer.

The CDR3 nucleotides are TGCGCCAGCAGCACACAGGGTTTAGAAACCGGGGAGCTGTTTTTT. Protein product: CASSTQGLETGELFF. The V call is TRBV5-1, the J call TRBJ2-2, with D maybe TRBD1 (6 bases). Trimming pared 4 bases from V and 5 bases from J, leaving 15 bases between. This CDR3 contains 15 residues. Germline CDR1 and CDR2: SGHRS and YFSETQ.

This rearrangement joins TRBV4-1 to TRBJ2-1; 7 bases are shared with TRBD2. The CDR3 has 15 amino acids. The V gene's germline CDR1 is MGHRA and CDR2 YSYEKL. Unmatched junction bases numbered 7, after V lost 3 bases and J lost 5 bases. The CDR3 DNA follows: TGCGCCAGCAGCCAGACTAGCTTCAGGGACAATGAGCAGTTCTTC. Amino acid sequence: CASSQTSFRDNEQFF.

This clone was seen only a few times. The V gene is TRBV2, the J gene TRBJ2-1; 7 nucleotides agree with TRBD2. CDR1 SNHLY and CDR2 FYNNEI come from the germline V gene. The ends lost 4 bases at V and 7 bases at J; junction bases unmatched: 7. The CDR3 is 14 residues long. CDR3 in amino acids: CASSGTSERNEQFF. In DNA form, the CDR3 reads TGTGCCAGCAGTGGGACTAGTGAGAGAAATGAGCAGTTCTTC.

The sample holds a few counts of this clone. The chain couples TRBV5-1 to TRBJ1-1, with D tentatively TRBD1 (6 bases). The germline gives CDR1 SGHRS, CDR2 YFSETQ. The CDR3 is 14 residues long. Trimming shortened V by 1 base and J by 1 base, and 8 bases separated the two germline ends. CDR3 nucleotide sequence: TGCGCCAGCAGCTTGACCAGGGGGAACACTGAAGCTTTCTTT. Translated, it gives CASSLTRGNTEAFF.

CDR3 in amino acids: CASSLPPSDTQYF. CDR3 nucleotides: TGTGCCAGCAGTTTACCCCCTTCAGATACGCAGTATTTT. The rearrangement links TRBV27 to TRBJ2-3, with unresolved D. Germline V lookup: CDR1 MNHEY, CDR2 SMNVEV (reference sequence). The CDR3 runs 13 residues. V dropped 2 bases and J dropped 4 bases, with 7 bases sitting between them.